This T cell receptor (beta chain) stems from a study of blood T cell repertoires in COVID-19. At the level of the study: The study drew acute and convalescent COVID-19 samples from the United States, Italy and Spain. T cells, B-cell-depleted T cells, or PBMCs supplied cDNA or gDNA.

CDR1 and CDR2 (germline): LGHDT, YNNKEL (reference sequence). The CDR3 covers 16 residues. V was trimmed by 5 bases and J by 4 bases, leaving 17 bases between them. Original methodology: The assay estimated nucleated cells by amplifying reference gene primers. Clones were sequenced by immunoSEQ multiplex PCR, and TCRdb holds only the in-frame ones, with some missing. V, J and clone size are those of that table, while D and trimming were read from the DNA. The table has 310,000 or so clones, roughly 88% seen once. This TCR derives from a woman aged 45-65 years with acute or convalescent COVID-19. The chain has TRBV3-1 (or the pseudogene TRBV3-2) and TRBJ2-2, with D maybe TRBD2 (5 bases). The sequencing sample was made of peripheral blood. The CDR3 protein is CASSSYKGGRTGELFF. The CDR3 DNA follows: TGTGCCAGCAGCTCTTATAAAGGAGGTCGCACCGGGGAGCTGTTTTTT.